This T cell receptor (beta chain) was captured by sequencing in a study of blood T cell repertoires in COVID-19. Looking at the study overall: Spain, Italy and the United States supplied samples that represented acute and convalescent COVID-19.

Germline V CDR1 and CDR2: KGHSH, LQKENI. The CDR3 is 15 residues long. V lost 2 bases and J lost 5; bases outside the gene matches: 6. Authors' methods: Quantification of nucleated cells was approximated via reference gene primer amplification. TCRdb keeps only in-frame clones here, not all; method: immunoSEQ multiplex PCR. V and J calls plus clone size are reproduced from that table; the DNA served to infer D and trimming. The data show about 170,000 clones, around four fifths seen once. The TCR sequence derives from an elderly woman with acute or convalescent COVID-19. This chain uses TRBV18 with TRBJ1-2; 9 nucleotides align to TRBD1. What was sequenced was peripheral blood. In DNA form, the CDR3 reads TGTGCCAGCTCACCAGGCACAGGGGGCCCATATGGCTACACCTTC. Its protein product is CASSPGTGGPYGYTF.